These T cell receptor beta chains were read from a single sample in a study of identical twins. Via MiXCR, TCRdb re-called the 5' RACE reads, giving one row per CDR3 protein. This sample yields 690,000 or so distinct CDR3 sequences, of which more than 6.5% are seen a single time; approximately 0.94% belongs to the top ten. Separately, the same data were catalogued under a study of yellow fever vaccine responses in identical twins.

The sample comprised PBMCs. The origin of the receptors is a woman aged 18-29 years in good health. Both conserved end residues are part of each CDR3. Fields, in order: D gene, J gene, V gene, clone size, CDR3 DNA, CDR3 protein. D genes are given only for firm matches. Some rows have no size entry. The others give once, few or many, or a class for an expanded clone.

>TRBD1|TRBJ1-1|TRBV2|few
TGTGCCAGCAGTCCGGGACAGGGGGCATTGAACACTGAAGCTTTCTTT
CASSPGQGALNTEAFF
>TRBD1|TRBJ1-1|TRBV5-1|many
TGCGCCAGCAGCTTAATTCCGGGACAGGGAGAGTCCACTGAAGCTTTCTTT
CASSLIPGQGESTEAFF
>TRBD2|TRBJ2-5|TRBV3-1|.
TGTGCCAGCAGCCACGGTTCTCTAGCGGGGCGAGAGACCCAGTACTTC
CASSHGSLAGRETQYF
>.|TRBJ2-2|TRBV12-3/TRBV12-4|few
TGTGCCAGCAGTTTCGGGGGGCGTCGGACCGGGGAGCTGTTTTTT
CASSFGGRRTGELFF
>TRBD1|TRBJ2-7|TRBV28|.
TGTGCCAGCAGTGGCGGGACAGGGCCCGAGCAGTACTTC
CASSGGTGPEQYF
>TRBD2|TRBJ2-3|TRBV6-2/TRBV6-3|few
TGTGCCAGGCCGCGGGCAATCCCCTTAACTAGCGGGGGGTACACAGATACGCAGTATTTT
CARPRAIPLTSGGYTDTQYF
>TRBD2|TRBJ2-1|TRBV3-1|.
TGTGCCAGCAGCCAAGAGTTTGGCCTAGCGGGACCCAGTCATGAGCAGTTCTTC
CASSQEFGLAGPSHEQFF
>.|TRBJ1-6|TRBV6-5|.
TGTGCCAGCAGTTACTCTTCCTCGAGGACATCCCTCCACTTT
CASSYSSSRTSLHF
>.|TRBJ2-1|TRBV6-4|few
TGTGCCAGCAGTGACTCTCTAGGCGATGAGCAGTTCTTC
CASSDSLGDEQFF
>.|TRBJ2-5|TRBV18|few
TGTGCCAGCTCCCCCAAAGAGGGGGCCCAGTACTTC
CASSPKEGAQYF
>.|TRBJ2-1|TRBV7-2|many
TGTGCCAGCAGCTTCGACAGGTCCTACAATGAGCAGTTCTTC
CASSFDRSYNEQFF
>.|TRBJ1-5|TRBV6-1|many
TGTGCCAGCAGCCGCATTCAGACAAGCAATCAGCCCCAGCATTTT
CASSRIQTSNQPQHF
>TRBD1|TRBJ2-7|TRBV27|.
TGTGCCAGCAGTTTACAGGGGACAGGGAGCTACGAGCAGTACTTC
CASSLQGTGSYEQYF
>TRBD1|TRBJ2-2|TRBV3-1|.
TGTGCCAGCAGCCCAGGACAGGAGAACACCGGGGAGCTGTTTTTT
CASSPGQENTGELFF
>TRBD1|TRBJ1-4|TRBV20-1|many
TGCAGTGCTACTACCGGGACAGGGTTTGAAAAACTGTTTTTT
CSATTGTGFEKLFF
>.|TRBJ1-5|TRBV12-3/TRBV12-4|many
TGTGCCAGCAGTTTAGGGGATTATAGCAATCAGCCCCAGCATTTT
CASSLGDYSNQPQHF
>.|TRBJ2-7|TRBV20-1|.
TGCAGTGCTAGAGATCTCGGGGACTCCTCCTACGAGCAGTACTTC
CSARDLGDSSYEQYF
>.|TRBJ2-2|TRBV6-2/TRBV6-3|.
TGTGCCAGCAGTTACTCTCCCCTCGCCGGGGAGCTGTTTTTT
CASSYSPLAGELFF
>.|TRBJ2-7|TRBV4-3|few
TGCGCCAGCAGCCAACGGGTAATCGGCTACGAGCAGTACTTC
CASSQRVIGYEQYF
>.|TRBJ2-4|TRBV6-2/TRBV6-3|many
TGTGCCAGCAGTTACCGGGGAATCAAAAACATTCAGTACTTC
CASSYRGIKNIQYF
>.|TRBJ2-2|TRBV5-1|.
TGCGCCAGCAGCGCAGGTGCACAGGGTACCGGGGAGCTGTTTTTT
CASSAGAQGTGELFF
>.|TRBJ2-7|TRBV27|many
TGTGCCAGCAGTTGGAGGGGGCGGCAGTACTTC
CASSWRGRQYF
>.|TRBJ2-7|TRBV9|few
TGTGCCAGCAGCGTAGGGCAGGATCCCTACGAGCAGTACTTC
CASSVGQDPYEQYF
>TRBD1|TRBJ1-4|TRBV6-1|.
TGTGCCAGCAGAAGAGGACAGGGGGAAGAAAAACTGTTTTTT
CASRRGQGEEKLFF
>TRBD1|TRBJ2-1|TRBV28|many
TGTGCCAGCAGTTCCACCCGACAGGGTAGGCACAATGAGCAGTTCTTC
CASSSTRQGRHNEQFF
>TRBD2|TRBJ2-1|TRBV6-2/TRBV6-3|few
TGTGCCAGCAGGCCCCTAGCGGGAGGCCGCTATTACAATGAGCAGTTCTTC
CASRPLAGGRYYNEQFF
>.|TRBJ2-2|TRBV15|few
TGTGCCACCAGCAGAGTTGGGGCCGGGGAGCTGTTTTTT
CATSRVGAGELFF
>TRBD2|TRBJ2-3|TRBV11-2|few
TGTGCCAGCAGCCCCACGGTAGCGGGGGTGACTAGCACAGATACGCAGTATTTT
CASSPTVAGVTSTDTQYF
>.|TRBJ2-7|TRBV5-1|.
TGCGCCAGCAGCTCCATTGGTGGTGTTCGCTACGAGCAGTACTTC
CASSSIGGVRYEQYF
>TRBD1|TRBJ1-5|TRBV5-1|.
TGCGCCAGCAGTCCGACAGGGGATCGAAATCAGCCCCAGCATTTT
CASSPTGDRNQPQHF
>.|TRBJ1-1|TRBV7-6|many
TGTGCCAGCAGCTTAGGGGGTTCGGGGAACACTGAAGCTTTCTTT
CASSLGGSGNTEAFF
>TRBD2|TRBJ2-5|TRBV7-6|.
TGTGCCAGCGTACTAGCGGGAAGCCAAGAGACCCAGTACTTC
CASVLAGSQETQYF
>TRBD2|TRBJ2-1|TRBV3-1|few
TGTGCCAGCACTTTGACTAGCGGGGCTGCCTACAATGAGCAGTTCTTC
CASTLTSGAAYNEQFF
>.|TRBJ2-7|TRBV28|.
TGTGCCAGCAGTCCTCCATCCTTCGGCAGCCTCTACTACGAGCAGTACTTC
CASSPPSFGSLYYEQYF
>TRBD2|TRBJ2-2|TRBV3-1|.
TGTGCCAGCAGCCCGTACATAGCGGGGGGAGGAACCGGGGAGCTGTTTTTT
CASSPYIAGGGTGELFF
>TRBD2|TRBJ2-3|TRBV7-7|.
TGTGCTAGCAGCAAACTAGCGGGAGTCGGACCTAGCACAGATACGCAGTATTTT
CASSKLAGVGPSTDTQYF
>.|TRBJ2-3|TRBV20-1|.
TGCAGTGCTAGTGACCTCGGGTATACGCAGTATTTT
CSASDLGYTQYF
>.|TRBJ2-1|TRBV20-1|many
TGCAGTGCTAGGTCAGGGGTACAGGCCTACAATGAGCAGTTCTTC
CSARSGVQAYNEQFF
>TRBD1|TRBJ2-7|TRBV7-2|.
TGTGCCAGCAACCTAGACAGGGGGCTATACGAGCAGTACTTC
CASNLDRGLYEQYF
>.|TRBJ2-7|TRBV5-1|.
TGCGCCAGCAGCCGAGTGGGGGGCAGCGAGCAGTACTTC
CASSRVGGSEQYF
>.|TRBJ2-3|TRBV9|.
TGTGCCAGCAGCGTAGTCCCGGCTACAGATACGCAGTATTTT
CASSVVPATDTQYF
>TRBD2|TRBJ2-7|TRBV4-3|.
TGCGCCAGCAGCCCATCCGGGACTAGAGAGTACGAGCAGTACTTC
CASSPSGTREYEQYF
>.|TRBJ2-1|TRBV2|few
TGTGCCAGCACCTTAGACAGGACCAATTACAATGAGCAGTTCTTC
CASTLDRTNYNEQFF
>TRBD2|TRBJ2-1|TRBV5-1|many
TGTGCCAGCAGTTTGGGGACTAGCGTCTACAATGAGCAGTTCTTC
CASSLGTSVYNEQFF
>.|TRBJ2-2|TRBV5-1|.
TGCGCCAGCAGCATCAGTCCCTCCGGGGAGCTGTTTTTT
CASSISPSGELFF
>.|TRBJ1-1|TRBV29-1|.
TGCAGCGTTGAACACAATGAAGCTTTCTTT
CSVEHNEAFF
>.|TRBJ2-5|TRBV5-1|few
TGCGCCAGCAGCGCCGTTGGTCAGACCGGGGAGACCCAGTACTTC
CASSAVGQTGETQYF
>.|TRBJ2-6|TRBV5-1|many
TGCGCCAGCAGCTTGACAGTCTCTGGGGCCAACGTCCTGACTTTC
CASSLTVSGANVLTF
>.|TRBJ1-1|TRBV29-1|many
TGCAGCGTTGGGGGACCAGGGAGGACTGAAGCTTTCTTT
CSVGGPGRTEAFF
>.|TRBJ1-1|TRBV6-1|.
TGTGCCAGCAGTGAATCTCTGCGGGGTGGGCACACTGAAGCTTTCTTT
CASSESLRGGHTEAFF
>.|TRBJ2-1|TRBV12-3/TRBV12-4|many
TGTGCCAGCAGTTTGGGAGGAACCGAGCAGTTCTTC
CASSLGGTEQFF